This T cell receptor beta chain is drawn from a study of a mutant IDH1 vaccine in newly diagnosed glioma. Study details: Patients had eight vaccinations, in weeks 1, 3, 5, 7, 11, 15, 19 and 23. Radiotherapy alone preceded vaccination by 4-6 weeks; alternatively, vaccination started with temozolomide cycles. Prior therapy was radiotherapy, temozolomide, or both; most received both.

This CDR3 region has 16 residues. Trimming removed 6 bases from V and 0 bases from J; junction bases left unmatched: 5. Per the germline V gene, CDR1 is SGHTA and CDR2 is FQGNSA. Stated time point: week 23, last vaccination. It was 300 ug of mutant IDH1 20-mer peptide that made up each vaccine dose, given with topical imiquimod. A remark on this clone: Its antigen is not identified.

Sequencing used immunoSEQ multiplex PCR; TCRdb keeps in-frame clones, though not all of them. The table shows more than 55,000 clones, with about three quarters occurring only once. Study-level points and caveats: Immune responses induced by the vaccine were seen in roughly 93% of patients, spanning multiple MHC alleles.

This chain connects TRBV7-2 to TRBJ1-4, with TRBD1 identical over 9 bases. The sample here was PBMCs, taken from a glioma patient whose treatment included an IDH1 peptide vaccine. This TCR derives from a woman in her thirties or forties with glioma. Some clones in this sample may be carry-over from other donors' samples. Here the CDR3 reads CASSLQGAATNEKLFF. The CDR3 DNA sequence: TGTGCCAGCAGTTTACAGGGGGCTGCAACTAATGAAAAACTGTTTTTT.